This TCR beta chain originates from a study of blood T cell repertoires in COVID-19. About the study: PBMCs, B-cell-depleted T cells, or T cells were the source of the cDNA or gDNA that made up the material.

Per the study methods: Amplifying reference gene primers gave estimates of nucleated cell counts. The protocol was immunoSEQ multiplex PCR, while the TCRdb copy is restricted to in-frame clones and leaves out a portion. Clonal size and the V and J genes are those of that table, whereas D and trimming came from the DNA. The sample consists of around 250,000 clones, approximately 90% of them appearing once. This clonotype was obtained from a man in his forties or fifties who had been exposed to COVID-19. The sequenced sample was PBMCs or T cells enriched from blood (not recorded which).

Here the CDR3 reads CASSQGEPRGGIAKNIQYF. CDR3 DNA: TGCGCCAGCAGCCAAGGCGAGCCAAGGGGGGGGATAGCCAAAAACATTCAGTACTTC. This rearrangement joins TRBV4-1 to TRBJ2-4; TRBD2 might be the D (7 bases). From germline, CDR1 is MGHRA and CDR2 YSYEKL. V was trimmed by 1 base and J by 0 bases, leaving 19 bases between them. The CDR3 runs to 19 residues.